This T cell receptor (beta chain) comes out of a study of response to subunit inactivated influenza vaccine. The CDR3 has 15 residues. Trimming pared 5 bases from V and 1 base from J, leaving 14 bases between. CDR1 and CDR2 (germline): MDHEN, SYDVKM. On this clonotype itself: Its antigen is unidentified.

TCRdb analysed the RT-PCR reads with MiXCR anew, one entry per CDR3 protein. The sample has about 830,000 distinct CDR3 sequences, around a sixth seen once. Study results and limitations: After each seasonal influenza vaccination, few new T cells are recruited, the authors suggested.

V gene TRBV28 combines with J gene TRBJ1-1, with D maybe TRBD1 (6 bases). The receptor comes from a man between 45 and 60 years old who received an inactivated influenza vaccine. The sequencing used PBMCs from blood, collected around 5 days after vaccination. The CDR3 protein is CASSPPGHSNTEAFF. DNA of the CDR3: TGTGCCAGCAGTCCTCCGGGACATTCGAACACTGAAGCTTTCTTT.